This entry features one T cell receptor beta chain sequence. The data were taken from a study of blood T cell repertoires in COVID-19. Study-level information: Specimens from acute and convalescent COVID-19 originated in the United States, Italy and Spain.

The CDR3 runs 17 residues. Trimming took 4 bases from V and 2 from J; bases not matched to a gene: 11. The V gene's germline CDR1 is SNHLY and CDR2 FYNNEI. Authors' processing steps: Nucleated cell counts were estimated from reference gene primer amplification. Sequencing used immunoSEQ multiplex PCR; TCRdb keeps in-frame clones, though not all of them. The D gene and trimming were derived from the DNA, and the V and J assignments and clone size from that table. The sample carries more than 200,000 clones, approximately 82% recorded once. This receptor was identified in a woman aged 50 to 60 with acute or convalescent COVID-19. The V gene is TRBV2, the J gene TRBJ2-3, with 8 bases that match TRBD2. Source material: peripheral blood. The CDR3 region is CASSVSSGSGPTDTQYF. The CDR3 nucleotides read TGTGCCAGCAGTGTATCAAGCGGGAGCGGCCCCACAGATACGCAGTATTTT.